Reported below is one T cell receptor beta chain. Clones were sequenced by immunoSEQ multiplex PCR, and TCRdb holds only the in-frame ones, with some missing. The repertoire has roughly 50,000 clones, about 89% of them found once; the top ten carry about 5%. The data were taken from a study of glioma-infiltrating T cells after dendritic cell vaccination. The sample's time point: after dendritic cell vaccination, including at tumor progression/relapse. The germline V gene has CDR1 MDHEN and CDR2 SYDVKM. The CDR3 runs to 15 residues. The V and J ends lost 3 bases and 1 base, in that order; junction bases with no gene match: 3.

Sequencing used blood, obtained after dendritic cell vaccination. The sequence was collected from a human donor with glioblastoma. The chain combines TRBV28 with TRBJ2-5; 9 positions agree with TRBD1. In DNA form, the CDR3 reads TGTGCCAGCAGTTTGACAGGGGGGCTCCAAGAGACCCAGTACTTC. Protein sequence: CASSLTGGLQETQYF.